A selection of T cell receptor beta chains follows, all from one sample in a study of tumor-infiltrating lymphocytes in primary liver carcinoma. Each CDR3 protein is one row after TCRdb ran MiXCR on the multiplex PCR reads. The sample records 300,000 to 400,000 distinct CDR3 sequences, around three fifths being singletons. Sequencing was performed on peripheral blood. The source is a man between 40 and 49 years old with primary liver carcinoma and hepatitis B virus infection. CDR3s include the opening cysteine and the closing phenylalanine or tryptophan. The D gene is left open where the match is weak. A clone size is listed for some rows: how often the clone was seen (once, few, many), or a class if it is expanded.

J | D | size | V | CDR3 | DNA
TRBJ2-4 | . | . | TRBV14 | CASSPIRWALNIQYF | TGTGCCAGCAGCCCTATTCGGTGGGCGCTAAACATTCAGTACTTC
TRBJ2-2 | . | . | TRBV11-2 | CVSSLYGTINTGELIF | TGTGTCAGCAGCTTATATGGGACCATTAACACCGGGGAGCTGATTTTT
TRBJ2-5 | TRBD1 | . | TRBV5-4 | CASSGGQSSSLETQYF | TGTGCCAGCAGCGGGGGACAGTCGAGTTCCTTAGAGACCCAGTACTTC
TRBJ2-7 | . | many | TRBV14 | CASSPLTARPRTYEQYF | TGTGCCAGCAGCCCGCTTACCGCCCGACCGCGGACCTACGAGCAGTACTTC
TRBJ1-1 | . | once | TRBV12-3/TRBV12-4 | CTSSRGDTEAFF | TGTACCAGCAGTCGAGGGGACACTGAAGCTTTCTTT
TRBJ2-7 | TRBD1 | . | TRBV11-1 | CVSSVNRGPYGQYF | TGTGTCAGCAGCGTAAACAGGGGGCCCTACGGGCAGTACTTC
TRBJ2-2 | TRBD1 | . | TRBV12-3/TRBV12-4 | CAGWTGAGTGELFF | TGTGCCGGATGGACAGGGGCCGGGACCGGGGAGCTGTTTTTT
TRBJ1-4 | . | . | TRBV24-1 | CATSASTNEKLFF | TGTGCCACCAGTGCCTCAACTAATGAAAAACTGTTTTTT
TRBJ1-4 | . | . | TRBV12-3/TRBV12-4 | CASSFVGEKLFF | TGTGCCAGCAGTTTTGTGGGTGAAAAACTGTTTTTT
TRBJ1-2 | . | . | TRBV6-2/TRBV6-3 | CVSSSFGRNLGYTF | TGTGTCAGCAGTTCGTTTGGCAGGAACTTGGGGTACACCTTC
TRBJ2-7 | . | many | TRBV29-1 | CSVGGEGLWEQYF | TGCAGCGTGGGGGGCGAGGGCCTGTGGGAGCAGTACTTC
TRBJ1-6 | . | . | TRBV12-3/TRBV12-4 | CPSSWKVRESPLHF | TGCCCCAGCAGTTGGAAAGTGAGAGAGTCACCCCTCCACTTT
TRBJ2-7 | TRBD1 | . | TRBV10-3 | CASRTGRSYEQYF | TGTGCCTCGAGGACAGGCCGCTCCTACGAGCAGTACTTC
TRBJ2-1 | . | . | TRBV11-2 | CASSSQECASSYNEQFF | TGTGCTAGCAGCTCCCAAGAATGTGCTAGCAGCTACAATGAGCAGTTCTTC
TRBJ2-1 | TRBD1 | . | TRBV6-1 | CASTVYPGQGRRNEQFF | TGTGCCAGCACTGTTTACCCGGGACAGGGTAGGAGAAATGAGCAGTTCTTC
TRBJ1-4 | . | many | TRBV4-3 | CASSQDQQNEKLFF | TGCGCCAGCAGCCAAGATCAACAGAATGAAAAACTGTTTTTT
TRBJ2-1 | . | few | TRBV5-1 | CASSLEGSVEQFF | TGCGCCAGCAGCTTGGAGGGCTCGGTTGAGCAGTTCTTC
TRBJ2-5 | . | many | TRBV11-2 | CASSLEGAYQETQYF | TGTGCCAGCAGCTTAGAGGGGGCGTACCAAGAGACCCAGTACTTC
TRBJ1-6 | TRBD1 | . | TRBV10-3 | CDIRGTLSPLHF | TGTGACATCAGGGGGACACTTTCACCCCTCCACTTT
TRBJ1-1 | TRBD1 | . | TRBV10-3 | CAIKGTGTMNTEAFF | TGTGCCATCAAGGGGACAGGGACCATGAACACTGAAGCTTTCTTT
TRBJ1-1 | TRBD1 | . | TRBV6-6 | CASSLAIGTGHAFF | TGTGCCAGCAGCCTAGCAATCGGGACAGGTCATGCATTCTTT
TRBJ2-3 | . | . | TRBV13 | CASTLGLGRAVDTQYF | TGTGCCAGCACCTTAGGCCTGGGCAGGGCGGTGGATACGCAGTATTTT
TRBJ2-7 | TRBD1 | many | TRBV4-2 | CASSQDPGQGSVQYF | TGTGCCAGCAGCCAAGATCCGGGACAGGGGTCCGTGCAGTACTTC
TRBJ2-7 | TRBD1 | . | TRBV11-2 | CASRHLGLQGDDQYF | TGTGCCAGCCGCCACTTAGGATTACAGGGGGACGATCAGTACTTC
TRBJ1-4 | . | few | TRBV5-6 | CASSSEGRGGYEKLFF | TGTGCCAGCAGCTCCGAGGGTCGCGGGGGCTATGAAAAACTGTTTTTT
TRBJ2-7 | TRBD1 | many | TRBV12-3/TRBV12-4 | CASMGQGFYEQYF | TGTGCCAGCATGGGACAGGGGTTCTACGAGCAGTACTTC
TRBJ2-1 | TRBD1 | . | TRBV11-2 | CASSTGTGGYCEQFF | TGTGCCAGCAGCACCGGGACAGGAGGATACTGTGAGCAGTTCTTC
TRBJ2-3 | TRBD1 | . | TRBV12-5 | CASGLSRDRPDTQYF | TGTGCTAGTGGTTTGTCCCGGGACAGACCAGATACGCAGTATTTT
TRBJ2-7 | . | . | TRBV7-9 | CASSLPGADYEQYF | TGTGCCAGCAGCTTACCCGGGGCGGACTACGAGCAGTACTTC
TRBJ2-1 | . | once | TRBV11-2 | CASSSPLLAAYNEQFF | TGTGCCAGTAGCTCCCCGTTGTTAGCGGCCTACAATGAGCAGTTCTTC
TRBJ1-5 | . | . | TRBV12-3/TRBV12-4 | CTSQRTLRDNQPQHF | TGTACCAGCCAGAGAACATTGAGGGACAATCAGCCCCAGCATTTT
TRBJ2-7 | TRBD2 | . | TRBV11-1 | CARSLSSGQSYEEYF | TGTGCCAGGAGCTTATCTAGCGGGCAGTCCTACGAGGAGTACTTC
TRBJ2-7 | . | . | TRBV6-2/TRBV6-3 | CASSAGPYEQYF | TGTGCCAGCAGTGCCGGGCCCTACGAGCAGTACTTC
TRBJ1-6 | . | . | TRBV6-5 | CASSPSAGRSSPIHF | TGTGCCAGCAGTCCCTCAGCAGGGCGAAGTTCACCCATCCACTTT
TRBJ2-7 | . | . | TRBV11-2 | CGSSLRWGSYEQYF | TGTGGCAGCAGCCTGAGGTGGGGGTCCTACGAGCAGTACTTC
TRBJ2-1 | TRBD1 | . | TRBV6-5 | CASSYSEGTGLNVQFF | TGTGCCAGCAGTTACAGCGAAGGGACAGGGCTAAATGTGCAGTTCTTC
TRBJ1-2 | . | few | TRBV6-2/TRBV6-3 | CASRDPGQGGGYTF | TGTGCCAGCAGGGATCCAGGGCAGGGCGGTGGCTACACCTTC
TRBJ1-1 | TRBD1 | many | TRBV11-1 | CASSETGADNTEAFF | TGTGCCAGCAGCGAAACAGGGGCGGATAACACTGAAGCTTTCTTT